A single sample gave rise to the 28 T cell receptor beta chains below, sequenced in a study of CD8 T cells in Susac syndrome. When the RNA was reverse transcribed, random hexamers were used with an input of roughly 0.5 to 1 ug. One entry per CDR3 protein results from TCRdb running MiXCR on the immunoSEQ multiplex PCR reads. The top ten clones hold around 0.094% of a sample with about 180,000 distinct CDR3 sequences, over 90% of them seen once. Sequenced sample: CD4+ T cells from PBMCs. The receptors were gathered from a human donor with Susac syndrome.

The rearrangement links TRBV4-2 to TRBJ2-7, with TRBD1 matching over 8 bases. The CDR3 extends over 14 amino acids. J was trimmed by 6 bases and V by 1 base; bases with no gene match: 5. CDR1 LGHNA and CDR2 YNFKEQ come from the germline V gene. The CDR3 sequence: CASSQGTGTLEQYF. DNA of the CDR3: TGTGCCAGCAGCCAAGGGACAGGGACTCTCGAGCAGTACTTC.

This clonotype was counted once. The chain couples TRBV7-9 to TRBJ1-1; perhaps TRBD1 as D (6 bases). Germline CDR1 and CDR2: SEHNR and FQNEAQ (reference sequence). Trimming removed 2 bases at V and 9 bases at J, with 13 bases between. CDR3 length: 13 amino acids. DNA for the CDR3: TGTGCCAGCAGCTTAAGGACAGAAGGCAAAGCTTTCTTT. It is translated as CASSLRTEGKAFF. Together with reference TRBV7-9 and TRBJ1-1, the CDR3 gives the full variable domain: DTGVSQNPRHKITKRGQNVTFRCDPISEHNRLYWYRQTLGQGPEFLTYFQNEAQLEKSRLLSDRFSAERPKGSFSTLEIQRTEQGDSAMYLCASSLRTEGKAFFGQGTRLTVV.

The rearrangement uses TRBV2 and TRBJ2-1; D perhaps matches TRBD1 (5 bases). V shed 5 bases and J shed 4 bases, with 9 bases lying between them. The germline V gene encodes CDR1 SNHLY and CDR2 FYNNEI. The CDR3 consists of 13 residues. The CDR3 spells CASSRTGYNEQFF. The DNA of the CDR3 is TGTGCCAGCAGTCGAACAGGATACAATGAGCAGTTCTTC.

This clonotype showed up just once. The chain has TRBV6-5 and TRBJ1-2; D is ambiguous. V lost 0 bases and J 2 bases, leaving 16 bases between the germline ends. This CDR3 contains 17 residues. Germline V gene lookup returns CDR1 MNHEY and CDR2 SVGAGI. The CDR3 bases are TGTGCCAGCAGTTACTCGAAGGGCGCCGGACCCAACTATGGCTACACCTTC. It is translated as CASSYSKGAGPNYGYTF.

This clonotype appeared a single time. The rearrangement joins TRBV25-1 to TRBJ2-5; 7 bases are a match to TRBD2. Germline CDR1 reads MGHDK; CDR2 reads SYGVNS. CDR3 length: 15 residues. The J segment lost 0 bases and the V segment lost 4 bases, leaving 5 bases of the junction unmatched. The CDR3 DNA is TGTGCCAGCAGTGGGAGGCTAGCGGACCAAGAGACCCAGTACTTC. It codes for CASSGRLADQETQYF.

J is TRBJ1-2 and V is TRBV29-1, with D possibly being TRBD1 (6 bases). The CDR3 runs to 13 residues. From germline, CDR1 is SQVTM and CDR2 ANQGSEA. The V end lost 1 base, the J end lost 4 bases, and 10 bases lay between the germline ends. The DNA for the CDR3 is TGCAGCGTTGAAGTACAGGGAATCTATGGCTACACCTTC. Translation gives CSVEVQGIYGYTF.

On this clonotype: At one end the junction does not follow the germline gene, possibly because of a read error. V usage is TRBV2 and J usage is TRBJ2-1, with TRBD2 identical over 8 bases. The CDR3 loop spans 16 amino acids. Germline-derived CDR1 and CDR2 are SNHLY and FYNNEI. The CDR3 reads CASSVVVAGSYNGQFF. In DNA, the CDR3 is TGTGCCAGCAGTGTGGTAGTAGCGGGGTCCTACAATGGGCAGTTCTTC. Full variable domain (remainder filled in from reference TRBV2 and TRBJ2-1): EPEVTQTPSHQVTQMGQEVILRCVPISNHLYFYWYRQILGQKVEFLVSFYNNEISEKSEIFDDQFSVERPDGSNFTLKIRSTKLEDSAMYFCASSVVVAGSYNGQFFGPGTRLTVL.

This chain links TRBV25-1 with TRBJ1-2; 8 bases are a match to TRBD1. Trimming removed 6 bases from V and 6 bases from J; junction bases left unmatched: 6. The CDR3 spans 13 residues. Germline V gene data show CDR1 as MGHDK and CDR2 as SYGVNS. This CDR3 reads CASRKDREDGYTF. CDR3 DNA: TGTGCCAGCAGGAAGGACAGGGAGGATGGCTACACCTTC.

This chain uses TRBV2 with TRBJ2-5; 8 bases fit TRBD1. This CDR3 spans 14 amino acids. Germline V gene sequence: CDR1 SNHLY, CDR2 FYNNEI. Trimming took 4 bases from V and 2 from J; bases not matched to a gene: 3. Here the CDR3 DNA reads TGTGCCAGCAGTGCTGACAGGGGACAAGAGACCCAGTACTTC. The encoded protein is CASSADRGQETQYF.

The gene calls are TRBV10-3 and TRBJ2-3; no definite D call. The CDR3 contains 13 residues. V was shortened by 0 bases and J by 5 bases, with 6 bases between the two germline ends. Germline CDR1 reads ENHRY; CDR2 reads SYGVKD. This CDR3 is CAISESIGDTQYF. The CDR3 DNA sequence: TGTGCCATCAGTGAGTCCATCGGAGATACGCAGTATTTT.

The CDR3 DNA reads as TGTGCCAGCTCACCAGATATCTCAGGGGGATCGCCAGGAGGCGGCTACACCTTC. Amino acid sequence: CASSPDISGGSPGGGYTF. The chain is built from TRBV18 and TRBJ1-2, with TRBD1 matching 7 bases. Germline CDR1 is KGHSH and CDR2 is LQKENI. The CDR3 extends over 18 amino acids. V trimming: 2 bases; J trimming: 8 bases; junction bases outside the gene matches: 20.

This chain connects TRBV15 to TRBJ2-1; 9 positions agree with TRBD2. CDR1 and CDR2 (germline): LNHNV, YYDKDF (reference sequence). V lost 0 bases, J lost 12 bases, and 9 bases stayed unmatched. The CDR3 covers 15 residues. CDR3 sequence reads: CATSREPWTSVRQFF. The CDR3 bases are TGTGCCACCAGCAGAGAGCCTTGGACTAGCGTCAGGCAGTTCTTC. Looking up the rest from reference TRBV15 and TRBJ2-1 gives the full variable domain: DAMVIQNPRYQVTQFGKPVTLSCSQTLNHNVMYWYQQKSSQAPKLLFHYYDKDFNNEADTPDNFQSRRPNTSFCFLDIRSPGLGDTAMYLCATSREPWTSVRQFFGPGTRLTVL.

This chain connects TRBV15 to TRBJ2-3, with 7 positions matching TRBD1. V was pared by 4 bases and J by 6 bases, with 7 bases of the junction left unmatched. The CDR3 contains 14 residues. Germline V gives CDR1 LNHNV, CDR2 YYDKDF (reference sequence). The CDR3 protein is CATSTPSQGDTQYF. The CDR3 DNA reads TGTGCCACCAGCACGCCCTCACAGGGGGATACGCAGTATTTT.

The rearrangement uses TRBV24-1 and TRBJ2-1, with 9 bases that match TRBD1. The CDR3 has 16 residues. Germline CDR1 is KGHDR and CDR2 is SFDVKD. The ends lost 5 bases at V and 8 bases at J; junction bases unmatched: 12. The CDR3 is CATSGVRGTGWDEQFF. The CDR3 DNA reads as TGTGCCACCAGTGGGGTAAGGGGGACAGGGTGGGATGAGCAGTTCTTC.

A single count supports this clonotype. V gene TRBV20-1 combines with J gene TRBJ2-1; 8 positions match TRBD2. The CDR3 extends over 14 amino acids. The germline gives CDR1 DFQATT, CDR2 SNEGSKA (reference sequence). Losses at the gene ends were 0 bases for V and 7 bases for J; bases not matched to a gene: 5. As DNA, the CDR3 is TGCAGTGCTAGAGAAGCGGGGGACCTTAATGAGCAGTTCTTC. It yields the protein CSAREAGDLNEQFF.

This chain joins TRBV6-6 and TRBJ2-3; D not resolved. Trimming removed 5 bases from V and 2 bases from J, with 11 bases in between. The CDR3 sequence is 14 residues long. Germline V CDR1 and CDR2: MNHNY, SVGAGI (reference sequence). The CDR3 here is CASSKSPITDTQYF. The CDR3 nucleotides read TGTGCCAGCAGTAAAAGTCCTATCACAGATACGCAGTATTTT.

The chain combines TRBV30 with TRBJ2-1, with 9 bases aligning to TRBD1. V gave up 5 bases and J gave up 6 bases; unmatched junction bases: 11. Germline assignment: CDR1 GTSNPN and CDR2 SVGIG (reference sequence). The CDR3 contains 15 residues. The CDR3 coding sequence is TGTGCCTGGGCCTACCGGGACAGGGATAGCAATGAGCAGTTCTTC. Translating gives CAWAYRDRDSNEQFF.

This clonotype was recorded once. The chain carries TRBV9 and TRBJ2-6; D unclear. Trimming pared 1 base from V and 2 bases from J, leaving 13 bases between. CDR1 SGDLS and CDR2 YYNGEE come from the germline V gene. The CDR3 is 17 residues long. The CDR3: CASSVSPTPAGANVLTF. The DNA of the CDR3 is TGTGCCAGCAGCGTAAGCCCTACTCCCGCTGGGGCCAACGTCCTGACTTTC.

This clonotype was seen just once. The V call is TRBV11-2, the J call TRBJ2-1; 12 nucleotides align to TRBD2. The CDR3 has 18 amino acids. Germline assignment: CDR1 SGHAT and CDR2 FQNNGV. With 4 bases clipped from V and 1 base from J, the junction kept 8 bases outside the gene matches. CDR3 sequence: CASSSPTSGSYSYNEQFF. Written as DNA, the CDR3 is TGTGCCAGCAGCTCCCCGACTAGCGGGAGTTATTCCTACAATGAGCAGTTCTTC. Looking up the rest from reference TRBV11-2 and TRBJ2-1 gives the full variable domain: EAGVAQSPRYKIIEKRQSVAFWCNPISGHATLYWYQQILGQGPKLLIQFQNNGVVDDSQLPKDRFSAERLKGVDSTLKIQPAKLEDSAVYLCASSSPTSGSYSYNEQFFGPGTRLTVL.

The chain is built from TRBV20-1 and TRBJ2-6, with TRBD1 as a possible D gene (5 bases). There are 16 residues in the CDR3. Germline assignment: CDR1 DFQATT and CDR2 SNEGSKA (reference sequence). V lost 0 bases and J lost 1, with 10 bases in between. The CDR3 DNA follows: TGCAGTGCTAGAGATCAGTCAGGGTCTGGGGCCAACGTCCTGACTTTC. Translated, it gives CSARDQSGSGANVLTF.

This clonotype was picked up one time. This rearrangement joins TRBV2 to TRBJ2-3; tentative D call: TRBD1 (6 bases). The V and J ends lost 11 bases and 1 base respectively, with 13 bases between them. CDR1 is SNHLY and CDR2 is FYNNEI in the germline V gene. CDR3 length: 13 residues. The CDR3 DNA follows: TGTGCCGGGAGCAGGGGTGGCACAGATACGCAGTATTTT. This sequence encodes CAGSRGGTDTQYF.

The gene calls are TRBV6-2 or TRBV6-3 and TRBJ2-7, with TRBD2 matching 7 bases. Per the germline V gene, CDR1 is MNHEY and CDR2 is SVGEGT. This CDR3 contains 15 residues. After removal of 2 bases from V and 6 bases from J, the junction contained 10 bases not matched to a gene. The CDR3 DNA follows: TGTGCCAGCAGTTACGTTGGCGGGAGATTAGGCGAGCAGTACTTC. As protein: CASSYVGGRLGEQYF.

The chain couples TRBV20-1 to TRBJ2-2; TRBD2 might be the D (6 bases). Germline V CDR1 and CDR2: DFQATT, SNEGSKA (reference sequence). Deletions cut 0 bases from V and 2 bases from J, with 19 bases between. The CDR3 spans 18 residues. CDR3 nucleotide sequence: TGCAGTGCTAGAGATACAAAGTTGGGCGGGACCAACACCGGGGAGCTGTTTTTT. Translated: CSARDTKLGGTNTGELFF.

The CDR3 spells CASSLFAGANTEAFF. CDR3 DNA sequence: TGTGCCAGCAGTTTATTTGCAGGAGCGAACACTGAAGCTTTCTTT. The chain combines TRBV27 with TRBJ1-1, with no clear D. V lost 1 base and J 1 base, leaving 10 bases between the germline ends. Germline V gene lookup returns CDR1 MNHEY and CDR2 SMNVEV (reference sequence). The CDR3 has 15 amino acids.

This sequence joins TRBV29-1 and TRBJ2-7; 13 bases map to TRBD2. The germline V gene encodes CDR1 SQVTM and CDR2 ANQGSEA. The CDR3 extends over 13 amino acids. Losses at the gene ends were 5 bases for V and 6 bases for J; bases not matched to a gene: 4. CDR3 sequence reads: CSVPGTSGIEQYF. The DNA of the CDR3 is TGCAGCGTTCCAGGGACTAGCGGGATCGAGCAGTACTTC.

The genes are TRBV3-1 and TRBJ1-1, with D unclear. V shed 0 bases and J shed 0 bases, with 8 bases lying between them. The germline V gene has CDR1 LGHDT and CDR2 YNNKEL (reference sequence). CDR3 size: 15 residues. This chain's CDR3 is CASSQDPVVNTEAFF. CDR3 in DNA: TGTGCCAGCAGCCAAGATCCGGTGGTGAACACTGAAGCTTTCTTT.

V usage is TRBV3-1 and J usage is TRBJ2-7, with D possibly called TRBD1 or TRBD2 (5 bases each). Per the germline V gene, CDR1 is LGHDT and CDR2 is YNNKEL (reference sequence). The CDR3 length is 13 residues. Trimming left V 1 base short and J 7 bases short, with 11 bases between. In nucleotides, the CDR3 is TGTGCCAGCAGCCAAGTTGAGGGGTCGGAGCAGTACTTC. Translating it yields CASSQVEGSEQYF.

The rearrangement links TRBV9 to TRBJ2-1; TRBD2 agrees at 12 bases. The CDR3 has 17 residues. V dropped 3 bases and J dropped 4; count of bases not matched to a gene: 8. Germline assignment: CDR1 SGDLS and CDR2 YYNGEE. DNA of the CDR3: TGTGCCAGCAGCGAAGGACTAGCGGGGCAGAGATACAATGAGCAGTTCTTC. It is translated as CASSEGLAGQRYNEQFF. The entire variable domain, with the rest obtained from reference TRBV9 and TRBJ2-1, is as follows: DSGVTQTPKHLITATGQRVTLRCSPRSGDLSVYWYQQSLDQGLQFLIQYYNGEERAKGNILERFSAQQFPDLHSELNLSSLELGDSALYFCASSEGLAGQRYNEQFFGPGTRLTVL.